The present TCR beta chain was sequenced within a study of shared clonotypes between healthy human individuals. Study-wide results and limits: Larger estimated richness was generally seen in naive subsets than in memory subsets. Of the naive CD4 clonotypes, roughly 5.5% were shared across a few donors.

At the deep level, the assay was run. Only in-frame clones appear in the TCRdb table, and some are missing; sequencing was by immunoSEQ multiplex PCR. The table lists over a million clones, around three quarters of them singletons. Notes on this clone: No antigen is known for it.

CDR3 length: 15 amino acids. Trimming pared 0 bases from V and 4 bases from J, leaving 12 bases between. Germline lookup yields CDR1 LGHNA and CDR2 YSLEER. This TCR derives from a man younger than 35 in good health. Some clones in this sample may be carry-over from other donors' samples. The genes are TRBV4-3 and TRBJ1-1; D uncertain. The sample was memory CD4+ T cells from PBMCs. Subset noted: CD45RA-negative fraction. For the CDR3, the DNA is TGCGCCAGCAGCCAAGACTATTTGGTATCCACTGAAGCTTTCTTT. Translated, it gives CASSQDYLVSTEAFF.